This passage covers 27 T cell receptor beta chains from one sample sequenced in a study of early T cells in non-severe SARS-CoV-2 infection. TCRdb fed the 5' RACE reads into MiXCR, producing one record per CDR3 protein. The table includes around 70,000 distinct CDR3 sequences, 9% to 15% detected once. Sequencing input: whole blood. The receptors shown here come from an adult who was a healthcare worker with PCR-confirmed SARS-CoV-2 infection or an uninfected control (not recorded which).

The sample holds many counts of this clonotype. The V and J genes are TRBV10-2 and TRBJ2-5; D call uncertain. Germline V lookup: CDR1 WSHSY, CDR2 SAAADI. Trimming left V 6 bases short and J 3 bases short, with 2 bases between. CDR3 length: 10 residues. The CDR3 loop is CASREETQYF. Here the CDR3 DNA reads TGCGCCAGCAGAGAAGAGACCCAGTACTTC.

This chain links TRBV29-1 with TRBJ2-3; D is undetermined. Trimming pared 3 bases from V and 2 bases from J, leaving 6 bases between. The CDR3 covers 12 residues. Looked up from germline, CDR1 is SQVTM and CDR2 is ANQGSEA. CDR3 sequence (DNA): TGCAGCGTTGATGGGGACACAGATACGCAGTATTTT. This sequence encodes CSVDGDTDTQYF.

This clonotype was counted a few times. The V gene is TRBV28, the J gene TRBJ2-7, with D uncertain. The germline CDR1 and CDR2 sequences are MDHEN and SYDVKM. This CDR3 is built from 11 residues. Between the trimmed V and J ends, which lost 5 bases and 7 bases, there was a span of 9 bases. The DNA for the CDR3 is TGTGCCAGCAGTACCTCGAGGGAGCAGTACTTC. It translates to CASSTSREQYF.

By share, this clonotype counts as medium-sized. This sequence joins TRBV9 and TRBJ2-1; TRBD1 aligns across 8 bases. Germline assignment: CDR1 SGDLS and CDR2 YYNGEE. There are 14 residues in the CDR3. With 3 bases clipped from V and 9 bases from J, the junction kept 8 bases outside the gene matches. The CDR3 sequence is CASSARTGNSEQFF. The DNA for the CDR3 is TGTGCCAGCAGCGCACGGACAGGGAACAGTGAGCAGTTCTTC.

This clonotype was counted a few times. The chain combines TRBV20-1 with TRBJ1-2, with D perhaps TRBD1 (5 bases). The CDR3 is 12 residues long. The V end was cut by 3 bases, the J end by 8 bases, with 13 bases between. Germline V gives CDR1 DFQATT, CDR2 SNEGSKA (reference sequence). The CDR3 is CSASRGKSGYTF. CDR3 sequence (DNA): TGCAGTGCTAGCCGGGGGAAGAGCGGCTACACCTTC.

This clonotype was seen only a few times. V and J are TRBV29-1 and TRBJ1-5; 7 bases line up with TRBD1. CDR1 SQVTM and CDR2 ANQGSEA come from the germline V gene. The CDR3 covers 14 residues. With 4 bases clipped from V and 4 bases from J, the junction kept 7 bases outside the gene matches. The CDR3 sequence is CSVGDSLSNQPQHF. The CDR3 DNA reads as TGCAGCGTTGGGGACAGCCTTTCGAATCAGCCCCAGCATTTT.

This clonotype was seen at least ten times. The CDR3 region is CASSVDGDLVQPQHF. Here the CDR3 DNA reads TGTGCCAGCAGCGTAGACGGGGATCTTGTTCAGCCCCAGCATTTT. This sequence joins TRBV9 and TRBJ1-5; D gene unclear. From germline, CDR1 is SGDLS and CDR2 YYNGEE. The CDR3 has 15 residues. V shed 0 bases and J shed 6 bases, with 13 bases lying between them.

This clonotype was recorded many times. The CDR3 DNA reads as TGTGCCAGCAGCACTACAACTAACAATGAGCAGTTCTTC. It translates to CASSTTTNNEQFF. The chain recombines TRBV9 with TRBJ2-1; no clear D gene. The CDR3 contains 13 residues. Per germline, CDR1 SGDLS and CDR2 YYNGEE. V lost 4 bases and J lost 5, with 10 bases in between.

This clonotype has a count of ten or more. V gene TRBV11-2 combines with J gene TRBJ2-3; D is undetermined. The CDR3 length is 17 residues. Deletions cut 1 base from V and 1 base from J, with 15 bases between. Germline values: CDR1 SGHAT, CDR2 FQNNGV. Here the CDR3 reads CASSLVPSPRGTDTQYF. In nucleotides, the CDR3 is TGTGCCAGCAGCTTAGTACCCTCCCCAAGGGGCACAGATACGCAGTATTTT. Full variable domain (missing parts from reference TRBV11-2 and TRBJ2-3): EAGVAQSPRYKIIEKRQSVAFWCNPISGHATLYWYQQILGQGPKLLIQFQNNGVVDDSQLPKDRFSAERLKGVDSTLKIQPAKLEDSAVYLCASSLVPSPRGTDTQYFGPGTRLTVL.

This clonotype was counted between two and nine times. This chain connects TRBV20-1 to TRBJ2-7; maybe TRBD2 (6 bases). The CDR3 consists of 15 residues. Trimming removed 5 bases from V and 2 bases from J, with 19 bases in between. The germline V gene encodes CDR1 DFQATT and CDR2 SNEGSKA (reference sequence). Here the CDR3 reads CSAVTWGEVTYEQYF. The CDR3 nucleotides are TGCAGTGCTGTCACGTGGGGGGAGGTTACCTACGAGCAGTACTTC.

In its sample, this clonotype was seen many times. The rearrangement links TRBV20-1 to TRBJ1-6; possibly TRBD1 for D (5 bases). Per germline, CDR1 DFQATT and CDR2 SNEGSKA (reference sequence). The CDR3 covers 16 residues. Trimming took off 0 bases at V and 7 bases at J, with 16 bases between the two ends. CDR3 DNA sequence: TGCAGTGCTAGAGAGGGGCAGGGAACGGGAAATTCACCCCTCCACTTT. Protein sequence: CSAREGQGTGNSPLHF.

This clonotype has at least ten counts. The chain joins TRBV28 to TRBJ2-7; 7 bases line up with TRBD1. The CDR3 spans 13 residues. Trimming cost V 6 bases and J 8 bases; bases outside gene matches: 10. Germline V gene data show CDR1 as MDHEN and CDR2 as SYDVKM. DNA of the CDR3: TGTGCCAGCAGAAGTGAGGGGACAGTCAAGCAGTACTTC. Protein: CASRSEGTVKQYF.

This clonotype was found many times. The rearrangement uses TRBV29-1 and TRBJ2-1, with TRBD2 matching 12 bases. CDR3 size: 17 residues. Trimming at V came to 4 bases and at J to 5 bases, leaving 12 bases not matched to a gene. Germline V lookup: CDR1 SQVTM, CDR2 ANQGSEA. The CDR3 coding sequence is TGCAGCGTTGGGCGGGTCCTAGCGGGAGGGCGGAACAATGAGCAGTTCTTC. This sequence encodes CSVGRVLAGGRNNEQFF.

This clonotype has at least ten counts. The chain recombines TRBV20-1 with TRBJ2-1; 14 bases line up with TRBD2. The CDR3 has 16 amino acids. From germline, CDR1 is DFQATT and CDR2 SNEGSKA (reference sequence). Trimming cost V 7 bases and J 7 bases; bases outside gene matches: 12. CDR3 loop: CSVPNRLAGGMNEQFF. The DNA for the CDR3 is TGCAGTGTCCCGAACAGACTAGCGGGAGGGATGAATGAGCAGTTCTTC.

This clonotype was counted ten times or more. The rearrangement links TRBV7-2 to TRBJ2-3; 7 nucleotides line up with TRBD1. In germline, CDR1 is SGHTA, CDR2 FQGNSA. V shed 1 base and J 4 bases; nucleotides not matched to a gene: 5. The CDR3 spans 15 residues. The CDR3 region is CASSLGTGWADTQYF. The CDR3 DNA follows: TGTGCCAGCAGCTTAGGGACAGGATGGGCAGATACGCAGTATTTT.

In this sample, this clonotype turned up many times. This chain links TRBV20-1 with TRBJ2-3, with TRBD1 identical over 10 bases. The CDR3 loop spans 14 amino acids. The V gene end was trimmed by 6 bases and the J gene end by 1 base; junction bases not matched to a gene: 4. Germline V CDR1 and CDR2: DFQATT, SNEGSKA (reference sequence). CDR3 amino acids: CSAEDRGGTDTQYF. CDR3 in DNA: TGCAGTGCCGAGGACAGGGGGGGCACAGATACGCAGTATTTT.

This clonotype turned up a few times. The J gene is TRBJ2-5, the V gene TRBV4-2; TRBD1 might be the D (5 bases). Trimming stripped 4 bases from V and 5 bases from J, with 20 bases between. Germline-derived CDR1 and CDR2 are LGHNA and YNFKEQ. The CDR3 runs 16 residues. For the CDR3, the DNA is TGTGCCAGCAGCCCCAGGGCCAGAGGCTTCGAGGAGACCCAGTACTTC. It is translated as CASSPRARGFEETQYF.

This clonotype was counted a few times. This chain links TRBV29-1 with TRBJ2-1, with 7 bases matching TRBD2. The V and J ends lost 6 bases and 0 bases, in that order; junction bases with no gene match: 5. The CDR3 loop spans 14 amino acids. Germline-derived CDR1 and CDR2 are SQVTM and ANQGSEA. The chain's CDR3 is CSVWGGSSYNEQFF. The CDR3 region has the DNA TGCAGCGTATGGGGCGGGAGCTCCTACAATGAGCAGTTCTTC.

The rearrangement uses TRBV3-1 and TRBJ2-7, with D tentatively TRBD1 or TRBD2 (5 bases each). The CDR3 extends over 14 amino acids. V lost 3 bases and J 4 bases, leaving 13 bases between the germline ends. CDR1 and CDR2 from the germline V gene are LGHDT and YNNKEL (reference sequence). The CDR3 loop is CASSHRDGGYEQYF. CDR3 DNA sequence: TGTGCCAGCAGCCACCGGGACGGAGGTTACGAGCAGTACTTC.

The table lists this clonotype with many counts. The chain joins TRBV20-1 to TRBJ1-2, with D possibly matching TRBD1 (6 bases). The germline gives CDR1 DFQATT, CDR2 SNEGSKA (reference sequence). There are 14 residues in the CDR3. The V and J ends lost 0 bases and 5 bases respectively, with 13 bases between them. CDR3 sequence reads: CSARELAGEYGYTF. For the CDR3, the DNA is TGCAGTGCTAGAGAACTCGCAGGGGAATATGGCTACACCTTC.

At least ten counts were recorded for this clonotype. In nucleotides, the CDR3 is TGTGCCAGTGACATGTACCAAGAGACCCAGTACTTC. It translates to CASDMYQETQYF. The chain links TRBV2 to TRBJ2-5, with D hard to call. The CDR3 totals 12 residues. Trimming stripped 9 bases from V and 0 bases from J, with 8 bases between. Germline loops: CDR1 SNHLY, CDR2 FYNNEI.

This clonotype was found many times. The rearrangement links TRBV7-9 to TRBJ2-1, with TRBD2 matching over 8 bases. The CDR3 is 16 residues long. Germline trimming cut 1 base from V and 3 bases from J; bases unmatched to any gene: 5. From germline, CDR1 is SEHNR and CDR2 FQNEAQ (reference sequence). CDR3 DNA: TGTGCCAGCAGCTTAGTGAGTAGCGGGGACTACAATGAGCAGTTCTTC. It is translated as CASSLVSSGDYNEQFF.

This clonotype showed up many times. The rearrangement joins TRBV29-1 to TRBJ2-5; TRBD1 matches 7 bases. In germline, CDR1 is SQVTM, CDR2 ANQGSEA. There are 17 residues in the CDR3. With V trimmed by 7 bases and J by 7 bases, 24 bases remained unmatched. Written as DNA, the CDR3 is TGCAGCGGGGCAGGCGCAGGGGGTTCTATACCCGAGGGGACCCAGTACTTC. Its translation is CSGAGAGGSIPEGTQYF.

This clonotype has a handful of counts. The V and J genes are TRBV20-1 and TRBJ2-7; TRBD1 aligns across 7 bases. After removal of 5 bases from V and 3 bases from J, the junction contained 19 bases not matched to a gene. Germline-derived CDR1 and CDR2 are DFQATT and SNEGSKA (reference sequence). The CDR3 length is 17 residues. The CDR3 bases are TGCAGTGCTCCAGCAGAAGTAGATTGGGACAGCCACTACGAGCAGTACTTC. Translating gives CSAPAEVDWDSHYEQYF.

The chain employs TRBV27 and TRBJ1-1; D possibly corresponds to TRBD1 (5 bases). Trimming removed 2 bases at V and 5 bases at J, with 9 bases between. CDR1 MNHEY and CDR2 SMNVEV come from the germline V gene (reference sequence). This CDR3 is built from 13 residues. The CDR3 sequence is CASSLARGTEAFF. The CDR3 bases are TGTGCCAGCAGTTTAGCGAGGGGAACTGAAGCTTTCTTT.

The genes are TRBV7-2 and TRBJ2-2; 7 bases align to TRBD1. The CDR3 sequence is 15 residues long. V shed 1 base, J shed 6 bases, and the junction held 5 bases outside the gene matches. Germline loops: CDR1 SGHTA, CDR2 FQGNSA. The CDR3 DNA sequence: TGTGCCAGCAGCTTAGGCACAGGGGCGGCCGGGGAGCTGTTTTTT. Protein product: CASSLGTGAAGELFF.

There are many counts of this clonotype. V usage is TRBV5-1 and J usage is TRBJ2-3, with unresolved D. This CDR3 region has 13 residues. The germline V and J ends were trimmed by 1 base and 3 bases, with 6 bases remaining between them. Germline V CDR1 and CDR2: SGHRS, YFSETQ. CDR3 nucleotides: TGCGCCAGCAGCTTGTTCCGAACAGATACGCAGTATTTT. This encodes CASSLFRTDTQYF.